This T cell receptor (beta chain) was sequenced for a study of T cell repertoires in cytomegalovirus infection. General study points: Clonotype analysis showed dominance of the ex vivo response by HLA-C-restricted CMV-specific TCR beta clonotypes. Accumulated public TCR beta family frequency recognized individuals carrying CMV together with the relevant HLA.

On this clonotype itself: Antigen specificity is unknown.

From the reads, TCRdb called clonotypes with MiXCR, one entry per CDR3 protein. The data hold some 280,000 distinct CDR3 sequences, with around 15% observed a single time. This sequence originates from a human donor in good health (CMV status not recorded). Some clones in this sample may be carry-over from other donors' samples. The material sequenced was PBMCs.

The CDR3 is CASSLDPPSSYNEQFF. The DNA for the CDR3 is TGCGCCAGCAGCTTGGACCCGCCGAGCTCCTACAATGAGCAGTTCTTC. The genes are TRBV5-1 and TRBJ2-1; D is unresolved. This CDR3 has 16 residues. Germline values: CDR1 SGHRS, CDR2 YFSETQ. Trimming stripped 0 bases from V and 0 bases from J, with 10 bases between.